In this sample, the clone carrying this T cell receptor beta chain turned up many times. The sample is drawn from a study of T cells in Graves' hyperthyroidism and ophthalmopathy. The ends lost 0 bases at V and 4 bases at J; junction bases unmatched: 5. From germline, CDR1 is SGHRS and CDR2 YFSETQ. The CDR3 totals 16 residues. The CDR3 regions of TCR beta were amplified from RNA transcripts. RT-PCR in the first round (using the HTBI primer set) targeted the TCR CDR3. TCRdb reanalysed the multiplex PCR reads using MiXCR and keeps one entry per CDR3 protein. The sample has about 200,000 distinct CDR3 sequences, 17% seen once. Lactation, pregnancy, other autoimmune disease or uncontrolled infection excluded patients. PBMCs were obtained from 10 ml fresh peripheral blood.

Source material: blood. The chain links TRBV5-1 to TRBJ2-2; 8 nucleotides line up with TRBD2. This TCR was recovered from a woman aged 50 to 60 with Graves' hyperthyroidism. The CDR3 loop reads CASSLESGSLTGELFF. The CDR3 DNA reads TGCGCCAGCAGCTTGGAAAGCGGGAGTCTCACCGGGGAGCTGTTTTTT.